The rows below give T cell receptor beta chains drawn from one sample of a study of shared clonotypes between healthy human individuals. The assay was immunoSEQ multiplex PCR, and TCRdb's table has in-frame clones only and misses some. The sample comprises roughly 2.2 million clones, 80% to 95% of which are singletons, and 0.39% rests with the top ten. Sample: naive CD4+ T cells from PBMCs. The receptors shown here come from a man between 18 and 35 years old in good health. Some clones in this sample may be carry-over from other donors' samples. Each CDR3 is given with its conserved first and last residue. A D gene is named only where the DNA matches it firmly. Only some rows state a clone size, as once, few, many or a class for expanded clones.

j_gene,d_gene,abundance,v_gene,CDR3nt,CDR3aa
TRBJ1-2,-,-,TRBV25-1,TGTGCCAGCAGGGCCTTAGGGGAAGGCTACACCTTC,CASRALGEGYTF
TRBJ2-7,-,-,TRBV5-1,TGCGCCAGCAGCCTTACTACAGGAGAAATAAAGTACGAGCAGTACTTC,CASSLTTGEIKYEQYF
TRBJ2-1,-,once,TRBV10-3,TGTGCCATCAGTCGGGACGTAGAGCAGTTCTTC,CAISRDVEQFF
TRBJ1-4,-,-,TRBV18,TGTGCCAGCTCACCCCCCCCCTCGGTCGGGCAGCCTGCAACTAATGAAAAACTGTTTTTT,CASSPPPSVGQPATNEKLFF
TRBJ2-3,-,-,TRBV7-9,TGTGCCAGCAGCTCCTCGGGAGATACGCAGTATTTT,CASSSSGDTQYF
TRBJ2-1,-,-,TRBV6-5,TGTGCCACCACGGGAAAATCATATGAGCAGTTCTTC,CATTGKSYEQFF
TRBJ2-7,-,-,TRBV6-1,TGTGCCAGCAGTGAAATCGCCCTCTGGGGGGAAGTTTGCGAGCAGTACTTC,CASSEIALWGEVCEQYF
TRBJ2-3,-,-,TRBV5-4,TGTGCCAGCAGCTTGAGTGGCGCAGCCACAGATACGCAGTATTTT,CASSLSGAATDTQYF
TRBJ2-1,TRBD2,-,TRBV13,TGTGCCAGCAGCTTGCGCGGGAGGAGCTCCTACAATGAGCAGTTCTTC,CASSLRGRSSYNEQFF
TRBJ2-1,TRBD2,-,TRBV18,TGTGCCAGCTCATCCGCCGGGACTAGCGGGAGCAATGAGCAGTTCTTC,CASSSAGTSGSNEQFF
TRBJ1-5,-,-,TRBV7-2,TGTGCCAGCAGCTCATGGGGAGGTGGGGAAGCCCAGCATTTT,CASSSWGGGEAQHF
TRBJ2-1,-,-,TRBV9,TGTGCCAGCAGTCAACCCAAACTAGGGGCAGCTTTATACAATGAGCAGTTCTTC,CASSQPKLGAALYNEQFF
TRBJ2-6,-,-,TRBV27,TGTGCCAGCAGTAAGGGGGCTGGGGCCAACGTCCTGACTTTC,CASSKGAGANVLTF
TRBJ2-3,-,-,TRBV18,TGTGCCAGCTCACTACAGGGCTCTGGCACAGATACGCAGTATTTT,CASSLQGSGTDTQYF
TRBJ2-2,-,-,TRBV10-3,TGTGCCATCGGTAGGTCGTTGGACACCGGGGAGCTGTTTTTT,CAIGRSLDTGELFF
TRBJ2-2,-,-,TRBV30,TGTGCCTCCCCGGGAGCGGCGAACACCGGGGAGCTGTTTTTT,CASPGAANTGELFF
TRBJ2-2,TRBD2,-,TRBV4-1,TGCGCCAGCAGCCTACTTTGGGGCGGGAGCGGGGGGGAGCTGTTTTTT,CASSLLWGGSGGELFF
TRBJ1-3,TRBD1,-,TRBV28,TGTGCAACCCGAGGGGACAGGGTCAACACCATATATTTT,CATRGDRVNTIYF
TRBJ1-2,-,-,TRBV7-9,TGTGCCAGCAGCTTAAGTAGTTCAGGGGTCGATGGCTACACCTTC,CASSLSSSGVDGYTF
TRBJ2-3,-,-,TRBV6-1,TGTGCCAGCAGTGGCGTTATTTTCCGAGGAGACTCCACAGATACGCAGTATTTT,CASSGVIFRGDSTDTQYF
TRBJ2-1,TRBD1,-,TRBV10-3,TGTGCCATCACGGGCCAACAGGGGGCGGGCAATGAGCAGTTCTTC,CAITGQQGAGNEQFF
TRBJ2-3,-,once,TRBV11-2,TGTGCCAGCAGCTTACCGGCAGTGGATCGTTCGGATACGCAGTATTTT,CASSLPAVDRSDTQYF
TRBJ1-1,-,-,TRBV5-4,TGTGCCAGCAGATGGAAGGAAGGGGGCACTGAAGCTTTCTTT,CASRWKEGGTEAFF
TRBJ2-7,TRBD1,-,TRBV4-1,TGCGCCAGCAGCCAAGCTGAAACAGGGGCCCCTTCCTACGAGCAGTACTTC,CASSQAETGAPSYEQYF
TRBJ2-7,TRBD1,-,TRBV30,TGTGCCTGGAGTGTACGTGGGACAGGGGTTTACGAGCAGTACTTC,CAWSVRGTGVYEQYF
TRBJ2-2,-,once,TRBV4-1,TGCGCCAGCAGCCAAGTCTACACCGGGGAGCTGTTTTTT,CASSQVYTGELFF
TRBJ2-1,-,-,TRBV7-6,TGTGCCAGCAGCTTACTCCACGGGCTCTACAATGAGCAGTTCTTC,CASSLLHGLYNEQFF
TRBJ2-7,-,-,TRBV5-1,TGCGCCAGCAGCTTGGACTGGGCCCGATCCTACGAGCAGTACTTC,CASSLDWARSYEQYF
TRBJ1-2,-,-,TRBV6-1,TGTGCCAGCACCGGGCCAGGCGCTTTCTATGGCTACACCTTC,CASTGPGAFYGYTF
TRBJ2-1,-,-,TRBV5-1,TGCGCCAGCAGCTTGGCCGCGGCGGTCTCCTACAATGAGCAGTTCTTC,CASSLAAAVSYNEQFF
TRBJ2-3,TRBD2,-,TRBV9,TGTGCCAGCAGCGCTAGCGGGGATACGCAGTATTTT,CASSASGDTQYF
TRBJ2-7,-,-,TRBV4-3,TGCGCCAGCAGCCAAACGCGGGGTAACTACGAGCAGTACTTC,CASSQTRGNYEQYF